This T cell receptor beta chain was documented in a study of blood T cells in healthy people across ages. In germline, CDR1 is SGHAT, CDR2 FQNNGV. The CDR3 spans 15 residues, counting both ends. With regard to this clonotype: Because the CDR3's place on the DNA is in doubt, the DNA is left out and the CDR3 is given as listed by TCRdb.

With a J-beta primer mix and a sample-barcoded 5' primer, a second PCR ran 7 to 11 cycles. TCRdb re-called the 5' RACE reads through MiXCR, storing one row per CDR3 protein. There are about 1.5 million distinct CDR3 sequences in the sample; 35% to 45% occur only once, and approximately 4% lies in the top ten. This sequence originates from a woman younger than 30 in good health. V is TRBV11-2 and J is TRBJ1-3; the D call TRBD1 from the table was never checked on the DNA. Input material: blood. CDR3 region: CASSVGQGAGNTKYF.